A selection of T cell receptor beta chains follows, all from one sample in a study of identical twins. One entry per CDR3 protein results from TCRdb running MiXCR on the 5' RACE reads. The sample includes nearly 200,000 distinct CDR3 sequences, roughly 15% seen only once; the top ten take 35% to 50%. These data are also associated with another study on T cells expressing NK-cell markers.

Material for sequencing was CD8+ T cells sorted from blood. The source of these receptors is a young woman in good health. Each CDR3 is given with its conserved first and last residue. D genes are given only for firm matches. Rows may omit the clone size; those that give it use once, few, many or a size class.

v_call: TRBV29-1
clone_size: few
cdr3_length: 11
j_call: TRBJ2-5
d_call: TRBD2
cdr3_aa: CSVEDRLAVYF
cdr3_nt: TGCAGCGTTGAAGACCGACTAGCTGTGTACTTC

v_call: TRBV20-1
clone_size: .
cdr3_length: 12
j_call: TRBJ2-1
d_call: .
cdr3_aa: CSAGDSANEQFF
cdr3_nt: TGCAGTGCTGGGGACTCTGCCAATGAGCAGTTCTTC

v_call: TRBV7-6
clone_size: few
cdr3_length: 13
j_call: TRBJ2-7
d_call: .
cdr3_aa: CASSLAGGDEQYF
cdr3_nt: TGTGCCAGCAGCTTAGCGGGGGGTGATGAGCAGTACTTC

v_call: TRBV6-5
clone_size: few
cdr3_length: 16
j_call: TRBJ2-1
d_call: .
cdr3_aa: CASSSPRLGAYNEQFF
cdr3_nt: TGTGCCAGCAGTTCCCCCAGGTTGGGGGCCTACAATGAGCAGTTCTTC

v_call: TRBV25-1
clone_size: .
cdr3_length: 14
j_call: TRBJ2-7
d_call: .
cdr3_aa: CASSGTEVSYEQYF
cdr3_nt: TGTGCCAGCAGTGGAACGGAGGTCTCCTACGAGCAGTACTTC

v_call: TRBV6-2/TRBV6-3
clone_size: few
cdr3_length: 15
j_call: TRBJ2-1
d_call: .
cdr3_aa: CASSYGVGRRNEQFF
cdr3_nt: TGTGCCAGCAGTTACGGGGTAGGACGGCGCAATGAGCAGTTCTTC

v_call: TRBV19
clone_size: .
cdr3_length: 16
j_call: TRBJ2-1
d_call: .
cdr3_aa: CASSIAERSSYNEQFF
cdr3_nt: TGTGCCAGTAGTATAGCCGAGAGGAGCTCCTACAATGAGCAGTTCTTC

v_call: TRBV6-2/TRBV6-3
clone_size: .
cdr3_length: 19
j_call: TRBJ2-1
d_call: TRBD1
cdr3_aa: CASSYLKTGGIYLYNEQFF
cdr3_nt: TGTGCCAGCAGTTACCTCAAGACAGGGGGAATCTATCTCTACAATGAGCAGTTCTTC

v_call: TRBV12-3/TRBV12-4
clone_size: .
cdr3_length: 15
j_call: TRBJ2-1
d_call: .
cdr3_aa: CATAPYQRLYNEQFF
cdr3_nt: TGTGCCACCGCCCCTTACCAGCGGCTGTACAATGAGCAGTTCTTC

v_call: TRBV12-3/TRBV12-4
clone_size: .
cdr3_length: 12
j_call: TRBJ2-7
d_call: .
cdr3_aa: CASSPRRDEQYF
cdr3_nt: TGTGCCAGCAGTCCTCGGCGAGACGAGCAGTACTTC

v_call: TRBV12-3/TRBV12-4
clone_size: .
cdr3_length: 15
j_call: TRBJ1-1
d_call: .
cdr3_aa: CARRFSRQLNTEAFF
cdr3_nt: TGTGCCAGACGTTTTTCCAGACAGCTAAACACTGAAGCTTTCTTT

v_call: TRBV6-2/TRBV6-3
clone_size: few
cdr3_length: 15
j_call: TRBJ2-7
d_call: TRBD2
cdr3_aa: CASSGTSGISYEQYF
cdr3_nt: TGTGCCAGCAGTGGGACTAGCGGAATCTCCTACGAGCAGTACTTC

v_call: TRBV28
clone_size: .
cdr3_length: 15
j_call: TRBJ2-1
d_call: TRBD2
cdr3_aa: CASSLVGRADIEQFF
cdr3_nt: TGTGCCAGCAGTTTAGTCGGGAGGGCCGATATTGAGCAGTTCTTC

v_call: TRBV7-9
clone_size: few
cdr3_length: 16
j_call: TRBJ1-5
d_call: .
cdr3_aa: CASSRGGVGRNQPQHF
cdr3_nt: TGTGCCAGCAGCAGAGGGGGGGTAGGGCGGAATCAGCCCCAGCATTTT

v_call: TRBV7-2
clone_size: few
cdr3_length: 16
j_call: TRBJ1-6
d_call: TRBD1
cdr3_aa: CASSLVAGQVNSPLHF
cdr3_nt: TGTGCCAGCAGCTTGGTGGCGGGACAGGTTAATTCACCCCTCCACTTT

v_call: TRBV7-8
clone_size: .
cdr3_length: 17
j_call: TRBJ2-7
d_call: .
cdr3_aa: CASSLGTSLLSSYEQYF
cdr3_nt: TGTGCCAGCAGCTTAGGGACTTCTCTCTTAAGCTCCTACGAGCAGTACTTC

v_call: TRBV2
clone_size: .
cdr3_length: 13
j_call: TRBJ1-1
d_call: .
cdr3_aa: CASSGAGNTEAFF
cdr3_nt: TGTGCCAGCAGTGGGGCCGGGAACACTGAAGCTTTCTTT

v_call: TRBV2
clone_size: .
cdr3_length: 14
j_call: TRBJ2-3
d_call: .
cdr3_aa: CASSPDRGTDTQYF
cdr3_nt: TGTGCCAGCAGTCCCGACCGGGGAACAGATACGCAGTATTTT

v_call: TRBV12-5
clone_size: few
cdr3_length: 14
j_call: TRBJ1-2
d_call: .
cdr3_aa: CATYRDGGNYGYTF
cdr3_nt: TGTGCTACCTATCGGGATGGCGGTAACTATGGCTACACCTTC

v_call: TRBV4-3
clone_size: .
cdr3_length: 16
j_call: TRBJ1-5
d_call: TRBD1
cdr3_aa: CASSLNRQGSNQPQHF
cdr3_nt: TGCGCCAGCAGCCTCAATAGACAGGGGTCAAATCAGCCCCAGCATTTT

v_call: TRBV5-1
clone_size: .
cdr3_length: 16
j_call: TRBJ1-2
d_call: .
cdr3_aa: CAKAPTDSRSHYGYTF
cdr3_nt: TGCGCCAAGGCGCCCACCGACAGCCGGTCTCACTATGGCTACACCTTC

v_call: TRBV12-3/TRBV12-4
clone_size: .
cdr3_length: 14
j_call: TRBJ2-6
d_call: TRBD1
cdr3_aa: CAVLDRDGANVLTF
cdr3_nt: TGTGCCGTACTCGACAGGGATGGGGCCAACGTCCTGACTTTC

v_call: TRBV29-1
clone_size: .
cdr3_length: 16
j_call: TRBJ2-3
d_call: TRBD2
cdr3_aa: CSVERGGIHLPDTQYF
cdr3_nt: TGCAGCGTTGAAAGGGGAGGGATCCATCTTCCAGATACGCAGTATTTT

v_call: TRBV14
clone_size: .
cdr3_length: 15
j_call: TRBJ2-1
d_call: TRBD2
cdr3_aa: CASSRTSGRDNEQFF
cdr3_nt: TGTGCCAGCAGCCGGACTAGCGGGAGAGACAATGAGCAGTTCTTC

v_call: TRBV29-1
clone_size: few
cdr3_length: 15
j_call: TRBJ2-1
d_call: .
cdr3_aa: CSVNSVLGTGNEQFF
cdr3_nt: TGCAGCGTCAATTCGGTTCTAGGGACGGGTAATGAGCAGTTCTTC

v_call: TRBV6-5
clone_size: few
cdr3_length: 15
j_call: TRBJ2-5
d_call: TRBD2
cdr3_aa: CASSYSLAGQETQYF
cdr3_nt: TGTGCCAGCAGTTACTCTCTAGCGGGGCAAGAGACCCAGTACTTC

v_call: TRBV5-4
clone_size: .
cdr3_length: 15
j_call: TRBJ2-7
d_call: .
cdr3_aa: CASSEYSSASYEQYF
cdr3_nt: TGTGCCAGCAGCGAGTACTCTAGCGCGTCCTACGAGCAGTACTTC